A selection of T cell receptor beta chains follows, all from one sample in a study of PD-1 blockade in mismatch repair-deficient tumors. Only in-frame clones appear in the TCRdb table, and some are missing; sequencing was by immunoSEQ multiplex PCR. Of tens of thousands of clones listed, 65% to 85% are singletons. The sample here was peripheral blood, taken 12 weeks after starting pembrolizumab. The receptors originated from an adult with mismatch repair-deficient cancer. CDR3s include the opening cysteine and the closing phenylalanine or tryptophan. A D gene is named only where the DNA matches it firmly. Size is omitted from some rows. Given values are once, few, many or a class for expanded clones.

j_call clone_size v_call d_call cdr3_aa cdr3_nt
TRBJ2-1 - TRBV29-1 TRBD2 CSVQTSGRSHEQFF TGCAGCGTTCAGACTAGCGGGAGGTCCCATGAGCAGTTCTTC
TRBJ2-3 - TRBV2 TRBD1 CASSEIRGTDTQYF TGTGCCAGCAGTGAAATCAGGGGGACAGATACGCAGTATTTT
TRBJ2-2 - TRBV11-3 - CASSLDGGRVDSGELFF TGTGCCAGCAGCTTAGACGGGGGTAGGGTTGATTCCGGGGAGCTGTTTTTT
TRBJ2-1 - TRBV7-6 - CATAVGDEQFF TGTGCCACCGCCGTGGGGGATGAGCAGTTCTTC
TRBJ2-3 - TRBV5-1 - CASSPPGRSTDTQYF TGCGCCAGCAGCCCCCCAGGGAGGAGCACAGATACGCAGTATTTT
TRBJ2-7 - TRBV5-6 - CASTWGLGEQYF TGTGCCAGCACTTGGGGACTTGGCGAGCAGTACTTC
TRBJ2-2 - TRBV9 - CASSSLLGTGELFF TGTGCCAGCAGCTCATTACTGGGGACCGGGGAGCTGTTTTTT
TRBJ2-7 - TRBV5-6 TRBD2 CASSPTSGSGNEQYF TGTGCCAGCAGCCCCACTAGCGGGAGTGGCAACGAGCAGTACTTC
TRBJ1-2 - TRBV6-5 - CASRVGALPYGYTF TGTGCCAGCAGAGTTGGGGCGCTTCCCTATGGCTACACCTTC
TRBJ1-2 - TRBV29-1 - CSVERTVNYGYTF TGCAGCGTTGAACGGACAGTGAACTATGGCTACACCTTC
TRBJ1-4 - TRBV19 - CASSIAHTGGVGEKLFF TGTGCCAGTAGTATAGCCCATACCGGAGGGGTTGGGGAAAAACTGTTTTTT
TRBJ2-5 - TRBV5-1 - CASSPPVGGIETQYF TGCGCCAGCAGCCCTCCAGTAGGTGGTATAGAGACCCAGTACTTC
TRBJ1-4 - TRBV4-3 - CASSQGWTARNEKLFF TGCGCCAGCAGCCAAGGGTGGACAGCTAGAAATGAAAAACTGTTTTTT
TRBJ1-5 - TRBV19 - CASIGDNPGQPQHF TGTGCCAGTATAGGGGACAACCCGGGGCAGCCCCAGCATTTT
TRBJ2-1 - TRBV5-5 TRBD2 CASSGEIAGRLGGNEQFF TGTGCCAGCAGCGGGGAAATAGCGGGAAGGCTTGGTGGGAATGAGCAGTTCTTC
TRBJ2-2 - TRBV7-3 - CASSLYGSGGELFF TGTGCCAGCAGCTTATACGGGAGCGGCGGGGAGCTGTTTTTT
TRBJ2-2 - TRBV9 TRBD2 CASSVEGTSGNTGELFF TGTGCCAGCAGCGTAGAGGGGACTAGCGGGAACACCGGGGAGCTGTTTTTT
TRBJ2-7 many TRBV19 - CASSGGLTYEQYF TGTGCCAGTAGCGGGGGGCTTACCTACGAGCAGTACTTC
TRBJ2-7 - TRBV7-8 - CASSLRGGGTYEQYF TGTGCCAGCAGCCTCCGAGGCGGCGGTACCTACGAGCAGTACTTC
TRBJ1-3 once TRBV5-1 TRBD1 CASRSGTGLAGNTIYF TGCGCCAGCAGGTCCGGGACAGGGTTGGCTGGAAACACCATATATTTT
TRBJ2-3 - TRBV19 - CASSLTDTQYF TGTGCCAGTAGTCTCACAGATACGCAGTATTTT
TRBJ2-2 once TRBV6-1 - CASSVRGNTGELFF TGTGCCAGCAGTGTTAGGGGAAACACCGGGGAGCTGTTTTTT
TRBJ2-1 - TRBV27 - CASSPAGAGEQFF TGTGCCAGCAGTCCCGCCGGGGCGGGTGAGCAGTTCTTC
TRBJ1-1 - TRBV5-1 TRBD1 CASSLARGGSEAFF TGCGCCAGCAGCTTGGCCAGGGGGGGCTCTGAAGCTTTCTTT
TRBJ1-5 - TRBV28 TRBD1 CASSGTGVGQPQHF TGTGCCAGCAGTGGGACAGGGGTAGGGCAGCCCCAGCATTTT
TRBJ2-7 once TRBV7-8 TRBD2 CASSLLGLAGFYEQYF TGTGCCAGCAGCTTACTTGGGCTAGCGGGATTCTACGAGCAGTACTTC
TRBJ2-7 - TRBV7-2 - CASSLASRSEQYF TGTGCCAGCAGCTTAGCGTCAAGAAGCGAGCAGTACTTC
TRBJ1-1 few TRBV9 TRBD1 CASTVIDRGTEAFF TGTGCCAGCACCGTAATTGACAGGGGTACTGAAGCTTTCTTT
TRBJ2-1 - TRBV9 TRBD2 CASSATSGSDNEQFF TGTGCCAGCAGCGCCACTAGCGGGAGTGACAATGAGCAGTTCTTC
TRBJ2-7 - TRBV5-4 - CASQTGSGEQYF TGTGCCAGTCAGACAGGATCTGGCGAGCAGTACTTC
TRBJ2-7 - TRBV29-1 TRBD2 CSGGTSGRSHEQYF TGCAGCGGTGGGACTAGCGGGAGGAGCCACGAGCAGTACTTC
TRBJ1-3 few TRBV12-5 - CASGLADTIYF TGTGCTAGTGGTTTGGCGGACACCATATATTTT
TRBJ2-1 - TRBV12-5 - CASGFGGFDEQFF TGTGCTAGTGGTTTCGGAGGGTTCGATGAGCAGTTCTTC
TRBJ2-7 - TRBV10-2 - CASSEPRVGTYEQYF TGCGCCAGCAGTGAGCCTCGGGTTGGAACCTACGAGCAGTACTTC
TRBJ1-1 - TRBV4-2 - CASSQTGLLTEAFF TGTGCCAGCAGCCAAACCGGGTTGTTAACTGAAGCTTTCTTT
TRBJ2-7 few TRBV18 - CASSPQSENSYEQYF TGTGCCAGCTCACCCCAGTCGGAAAACAGCTACGAGCAGTACTTC
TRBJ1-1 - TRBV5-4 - CASSFGGPEAFF TGTGCCAGCAGCTTTGGGGGCCCTGAAGCTTTCTTT
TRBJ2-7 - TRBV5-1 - CASSRGNGGEQYF TGCGCCAGCAGCCGAGGGAACGGGGGCGAGCAGTACTTC
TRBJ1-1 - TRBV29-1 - CSVDVRGDNTEAFF TGCAGCGTTGACGTCCGGGGTGATAACACTGAAGCTTTCTTT
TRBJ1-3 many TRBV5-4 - CASSPPQGTGSGNTIYF TGTGCCAGCAGTCCACCACAAGGAACTGGCTCTGGAAACACCATATATTTT
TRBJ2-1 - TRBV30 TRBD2 CAWSGTSGRYNEQFF TGTGCCTGGTCAGGGACTAGCGGGCGTTACAATGAGCAGTTCTTC
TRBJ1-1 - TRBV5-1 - CASRTSSGNTEAFF TGCGCCAGCAGAACCTCTTCGGGGAACACTGAAGCTTTCTTT
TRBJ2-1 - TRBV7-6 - CASSLRAGTSSYNEQFF TGTGCCAGCAGCTTAAGGGCGGGAACGAGCTCCTACAATGAGCAGTTCTTC
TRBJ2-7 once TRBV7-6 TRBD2 CASSPASGRAYEQYF TGTGCCAGCAGCCCGGCTAGCGGGAGGGCCTACGAGCAGTACTTC
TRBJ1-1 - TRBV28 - CATLQTLNTEAFF TGTGCCACTTTACAGACTTTGAACACTGAAGCTTTCTTT
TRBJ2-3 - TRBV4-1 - CASSQDGDTQYF TGCGCCAGCAGCCAAGATGGGGATACGCAGTATTTT
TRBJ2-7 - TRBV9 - CASSGDSYEQYF TGTGCCAGCAGCGGGGACTCCTACGAGCAGTACTTC
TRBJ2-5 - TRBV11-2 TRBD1 CASSLEGRGQETQYF TGTGCCAGCAGCTTAGAGGGCAGGGGGCAAGAGACCCAGTACTTC
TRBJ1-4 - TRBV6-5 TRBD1 CASSRGRWNEKLFF TGTGCCAGCAGCAGGGGGCGTTGGAATGAAAAACTGTTTTTT
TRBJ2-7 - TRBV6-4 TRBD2 CASSAHKQTSDQYF TGTGCCAGCAGTGCCCACAAACAGACTAGCGACCAGTACTTC
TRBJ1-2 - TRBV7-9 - CASSLNYGYTF TGTGCCAGCAGCTTAAACTATGGCTACACCTTC
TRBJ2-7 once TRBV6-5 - CASSYSMRTGAYEQYF TGTGCCAGCAGTTACAGTATGAGGACTGGGGCCTACGAGCAGTACTTC
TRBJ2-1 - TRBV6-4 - CASSEGPSSYNEQFF TGTGCCAGCAGTGAGGGACCAAGCTCCTACAATGAGCAGTTCTTC
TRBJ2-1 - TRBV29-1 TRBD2 CSVAGSLAGFVTYNEQFF TGCAGCGTTGCTGGGTCACTAGCGGGATTTGTAACCTACAATGAGCAGTTCTTC
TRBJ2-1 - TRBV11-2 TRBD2 CASSSSGGYNEQFF TGTGCCAGCAGCTCTAGCGGGGGCTACAATGAGCAGTTCTTC
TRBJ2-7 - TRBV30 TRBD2 CARSAGGVAEQYF TGTGCCCGGAGTGCGGGGGGGGTGGCCGAGCAGTACTTC
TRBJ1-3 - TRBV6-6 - CASSRKPGSGNTIYF TGTGCCAGCAGTCGTAAACCTGGTTCTGGAAACACCATATATTTT
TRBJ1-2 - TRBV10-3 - CAISDRDLTF TGTGCCATCAGTGACAGGGATCTCACCTTC
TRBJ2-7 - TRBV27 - CASSSTGRVYF TGTGCCAGCAGTTCAACCGGTCGGGTGTACTTC